This T cell receptor (beta chain) came from a study of T cell repertoires in cytomegalovirus infection (dated by TCRdb to the late 2010s). A note on the overall study: Peptide stimulations targeted recently identified HLA-C-restricted CMV epitopes, whose presentation resists viral immunomodulation, together with well-studied HLA-B-restricted epitopes. The HLA type of each donor mattered for the analysis, because public TCR beta signatures pointed to carriage of CMV infection along with the matching HLA type.

Broader findings and caveats from the paper: In both this cohort and an independent roughly 350-donor cohort, the cumulative frequency of public TCR beta family members distinguished carriers of CMV infection plus the relevant HLA type. In the ex vivo response, HLA-C-restricted CMV-specific TCR beta clonotypes were dominant, and in two of eight donors the single most frequent clonotype came from this HLA-C-restricted group.

The sample was run on an Illumina HiSeq 1500. Through fastp at Q25 and MiXCR, TCRdb rebuilt clones from the public reads, retaining in-frame beta chains. Entries are consolidated by CDR3 protein sequence, retaining the most common genes and DNA. The sample table shows some 50,000 distinct CDR3 sequences, and about a fifth are seen once. The ten biggest clones cover over 85% of the sample. On this clonotype: The antigen this receptor binds is unknown. No base qualities exist here, and no much larger clone lies one base off it.

Trimming takes 1 base from V and 0 bases from J, and the germline ends sit 6 bases apart. The CDR3, cysteine through phenylalanine, is 13 amino acids long. Only the CDR3 region is kept as DNA, spanning 39 bases read in frame from base 1. The CDR1 and CDR2 encoded by the germline V gene (reference sequence) are DFQATT and SNEGSKA. Sample treatment or condition, as interpreted from the label and publication: in vitro stimulation with specific CMV peptide epitopes to enrich CMV-specific T cells. The sample here was CD8+ T cells from cultured PBMCs, taken from culture after CMV antigen stimulation. The receptor chain draws on TRBV20-1 and TRBJ1-2; no confident D gene assignment can be made. The sequence derives from a human donor in good health (CMV status not recorded). Some clones in this sample may be carry-over from other donors' samples. The DNA reads as follows: TGCAGTGCTAGAGGGGCAGCTAACTATGGCTACACCTTC. This translates into CSARGAANYGYTF.